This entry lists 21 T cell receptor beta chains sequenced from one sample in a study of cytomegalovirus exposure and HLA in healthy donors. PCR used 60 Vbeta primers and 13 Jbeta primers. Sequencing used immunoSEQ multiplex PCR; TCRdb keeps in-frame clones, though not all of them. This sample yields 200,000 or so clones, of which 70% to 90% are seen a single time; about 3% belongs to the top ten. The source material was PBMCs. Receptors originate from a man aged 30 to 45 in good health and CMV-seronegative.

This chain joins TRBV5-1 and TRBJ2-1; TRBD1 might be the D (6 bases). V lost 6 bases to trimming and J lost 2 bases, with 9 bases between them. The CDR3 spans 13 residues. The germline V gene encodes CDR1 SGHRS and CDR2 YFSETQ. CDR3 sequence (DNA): TGCGCCAGCACCGCAGGGGCCTACAATGAGCAGTTCTTC. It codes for CASTAGAYNEQFF.

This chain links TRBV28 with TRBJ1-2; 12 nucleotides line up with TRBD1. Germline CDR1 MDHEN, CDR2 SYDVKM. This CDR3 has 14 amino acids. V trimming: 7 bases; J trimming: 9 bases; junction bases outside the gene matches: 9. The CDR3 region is CASIVAGTGGRYTF. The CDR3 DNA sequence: TGTGCCAGCATCGTCGCCGGGACAGGGGGCCGCTACACCTTC.

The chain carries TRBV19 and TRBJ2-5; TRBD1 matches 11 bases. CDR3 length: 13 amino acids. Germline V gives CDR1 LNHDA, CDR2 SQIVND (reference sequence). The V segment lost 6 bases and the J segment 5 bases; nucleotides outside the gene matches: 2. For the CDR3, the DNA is TGTGCCAGTAGGGACAGGGGGCTGGAGACCCAGTACTTC. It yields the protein CASRDRGLETQYF.

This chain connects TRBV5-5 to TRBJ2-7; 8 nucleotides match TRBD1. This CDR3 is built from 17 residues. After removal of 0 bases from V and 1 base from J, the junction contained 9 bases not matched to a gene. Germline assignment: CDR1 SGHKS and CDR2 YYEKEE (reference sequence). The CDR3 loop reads CASSLEAGRGLSYEQYF. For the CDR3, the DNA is TGTGCCAGCAGCTTGGAGGCGGGCAGGGGGCTATCCTACGAGCAGTACTTC. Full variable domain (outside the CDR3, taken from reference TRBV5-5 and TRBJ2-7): DAGVTQSPTHLIKTRGQQVTLRCSPISGHKSVSWYQQVLGQGPQFIFQYYEKEERGRGNFPDRFSARQFPNYSSELNVNALLLGDSALYLCASSLEAGRGLSYEQYFGPGTRLTVT.

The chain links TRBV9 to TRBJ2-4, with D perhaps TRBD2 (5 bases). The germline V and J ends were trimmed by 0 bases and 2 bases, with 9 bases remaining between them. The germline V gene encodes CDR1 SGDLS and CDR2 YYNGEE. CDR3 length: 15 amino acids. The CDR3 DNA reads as TGTGCCAGCAGCGTAGAGGCCGGGACCAAAAACATTCAGTACTTC. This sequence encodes CASSVEAGTKNIQYF. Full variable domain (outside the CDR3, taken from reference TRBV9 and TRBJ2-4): DSGVTQTPKHLITATGQRVTLRCSPRSGDLSVYWYQQSLDQGLQFLIQYYNGEERAKGNILERFSAQQFPDLHSELNLSSLELGDSALYFCASSVEAGTKNIQYFGAGTRLSVL.

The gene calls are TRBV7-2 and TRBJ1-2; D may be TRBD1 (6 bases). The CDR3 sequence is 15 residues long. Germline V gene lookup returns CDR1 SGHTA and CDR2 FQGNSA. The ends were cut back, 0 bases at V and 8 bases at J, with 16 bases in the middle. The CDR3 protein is CASSLALQQQGGYTF. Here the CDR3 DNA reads TGTGCCAGCAGCTTAGCGCTCCAACAACAGGGCGGCTACACCTTC. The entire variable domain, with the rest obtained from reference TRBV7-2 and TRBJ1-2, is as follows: GAGVSQSPSNKVTEKGKDVELRCDPISGHTALYWYRQSLGQGLEFLIYFQGNSAPDKSGLPSDRFSAERTGGSVSTLTIQRTQQEDSAVYLCASSLALQQQGGYTFGSGTRLTVV.

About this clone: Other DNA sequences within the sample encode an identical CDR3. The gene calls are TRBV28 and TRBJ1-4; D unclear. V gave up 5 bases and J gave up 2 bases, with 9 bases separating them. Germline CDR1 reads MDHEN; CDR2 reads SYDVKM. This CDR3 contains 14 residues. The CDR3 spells CASSLEATNEKLFF. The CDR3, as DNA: TGTGCCAGCAGTCTGGAGGCGACTAATGAAAAACTGTTTTTT. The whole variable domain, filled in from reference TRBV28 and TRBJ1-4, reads DVKVTQSSRYLVKRTGEKVFLECVQDMDHENMFWYRQDPGLGLRLIYFSYDVKMKEKGDIPEGYSVSREKKERFSLILESASTNQTSMYLCASSLEATNEKLFFGSGTQLSVL.

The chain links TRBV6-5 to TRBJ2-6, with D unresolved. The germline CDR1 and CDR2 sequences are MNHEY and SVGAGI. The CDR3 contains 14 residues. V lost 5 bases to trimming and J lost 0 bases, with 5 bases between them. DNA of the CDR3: TGTGCCAGCAGTCTCGTCTCTGGGGCCAACGTCCTGACTTTC. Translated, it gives CASSLVSGANVLTF.

CDR3 nucleotides: TGTGCCAGCAGTGACTTAGGACTTAACTATGGCTACACCTTC. Encoded protein: CASSDLGLNYGYTF. The J gene is TRBJ1-2, the V gene TRBV2, with D uncertain. The CDR3 contains 14 residues. The V and J ends lost 3 bases and 1 base respectively, with 9 bases between them. CDR1 and CDR2 from the germline V gene are SNHLY and FYNNEI.

The CDR3 nucleotides are TGTGCCAGTACTGCCTTCGGGACAGGGGGAGATTCACCCCTCCACTTT. Its translation: CASTAFGTGGDSPLHF. V and J are TRBV19 and TRBJ1-6; 11 bases are a match to TRBD1. Germline CDR1 reads LNHDA; CDR2 reads SQIVND (reference sequence). The V segment lost 7 bases and the J segment 8 bases; nucleotides outside the gene matches: 10. There are 16 residues in the CDR3.

The CDR3 reads CASNRDRSYEQYF. Written as DNA, the CDR3 is TGTGCCAGTAACCGGGACAGGAGCTACGAGCAGTACTTC. The V gene is TRBV2, the J gene TRBJ2-7, with 8 bases that match TRBD1. The J segment lost 3 bases and the V segment lost 9 bases, leaving 7 bases of the junction unmatched. Germline V gene lookup returns CDR1 SNHLY and CDR2 FYNNEI. The CDR3 totals 13 residues.

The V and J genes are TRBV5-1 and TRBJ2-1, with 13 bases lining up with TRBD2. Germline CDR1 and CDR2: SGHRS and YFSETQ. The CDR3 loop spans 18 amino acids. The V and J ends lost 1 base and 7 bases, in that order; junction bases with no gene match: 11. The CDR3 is CASSLRLAGGMLGNEQFF. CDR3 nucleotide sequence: TGCGCCAGCAGCTTGAGACTAGCGGGGGGAATGTTGGGAAATGAGCAGTTCTTC.

For the CDR3, the DNA is TGTGCCAGCAGCTTGGCAGGGAACCAGCCCCAGCATTTT. This gives the protein CASSLAGNQPQHF. The chain couples TRBV5-4 to TRBJ1-5, with a weak D call TRBD1 (5 bases). The CDR3 extends over 13 amino acids. Germline loops: CDR1 SGHNT, CDR2 YYREEE (reference sequence). V was clipped by 0 bases and J by 7 bases, with 8 bases between them.

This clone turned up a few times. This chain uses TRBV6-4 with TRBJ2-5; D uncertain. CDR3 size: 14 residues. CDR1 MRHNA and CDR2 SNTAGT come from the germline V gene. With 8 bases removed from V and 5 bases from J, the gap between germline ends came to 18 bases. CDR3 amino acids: CASHPPVLEETQYF. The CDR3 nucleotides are TGTGCCAGCCACCCCCCGGTTCTCGAGGAGACCCAGTACTTC.

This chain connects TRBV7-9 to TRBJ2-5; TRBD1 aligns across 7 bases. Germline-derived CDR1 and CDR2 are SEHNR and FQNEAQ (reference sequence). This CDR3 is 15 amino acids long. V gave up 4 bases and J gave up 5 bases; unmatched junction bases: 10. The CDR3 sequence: CASSSWDSGVETQYF. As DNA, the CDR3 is TGTGCCAGCAGCTCATGGGACAGCGGAGTGGAGACCCAGTACTTC.

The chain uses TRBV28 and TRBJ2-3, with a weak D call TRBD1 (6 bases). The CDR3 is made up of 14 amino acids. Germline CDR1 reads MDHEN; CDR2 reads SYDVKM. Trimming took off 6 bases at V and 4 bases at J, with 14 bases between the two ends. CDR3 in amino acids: CASRTPTGPDTQYF. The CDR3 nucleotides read TGTGCCAGCAGGACCCCCACAGGGCCAGATACGCAGTATTTT. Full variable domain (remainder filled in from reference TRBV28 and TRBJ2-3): DVKVTQSSRYLVKRTGEKVFLECVQDMDHENMFWYRQDPGLGLRLIYFSYDVKMKEKGDIPEGYSVSREKKERFSLILESASTNQTSMYLCASRTPTGPDTQYFGPGTRLTVL.

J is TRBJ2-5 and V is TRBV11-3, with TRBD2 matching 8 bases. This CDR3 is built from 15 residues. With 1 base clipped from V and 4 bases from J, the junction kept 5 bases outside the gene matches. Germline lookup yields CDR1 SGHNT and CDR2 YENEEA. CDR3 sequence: CASSLGGGGLETQYF. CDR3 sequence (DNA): TGTGCCAGCAGCTTAGGCGGCGGGGGGCTAGAGACCCAGTACTTC.

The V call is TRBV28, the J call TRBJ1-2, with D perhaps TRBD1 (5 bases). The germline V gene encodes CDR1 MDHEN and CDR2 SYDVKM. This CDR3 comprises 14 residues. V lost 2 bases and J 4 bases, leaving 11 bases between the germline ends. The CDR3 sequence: CASSLLVQVYGYTF. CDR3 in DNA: TGTGCCAGCAGTTTACTGGTACAGGTCTATGGCTACACCTTC.

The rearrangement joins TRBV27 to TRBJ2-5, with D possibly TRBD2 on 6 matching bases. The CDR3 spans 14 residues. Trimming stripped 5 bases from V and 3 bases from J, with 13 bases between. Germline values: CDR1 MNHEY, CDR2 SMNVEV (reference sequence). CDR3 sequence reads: CASSPRLGKETQYF. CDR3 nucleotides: TGTGCCAGCAGTCCCCGACTAGGTAAAGAGACCCAGTACTTC.

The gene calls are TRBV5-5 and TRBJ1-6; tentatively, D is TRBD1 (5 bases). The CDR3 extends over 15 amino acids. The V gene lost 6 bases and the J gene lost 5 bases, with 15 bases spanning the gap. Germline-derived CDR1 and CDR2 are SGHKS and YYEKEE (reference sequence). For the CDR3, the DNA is TGTGCCAGCACCATAAGGGGCAGCAATAATTCACCCCTCCACTTT. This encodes CASTIRGSNNSPLHF.

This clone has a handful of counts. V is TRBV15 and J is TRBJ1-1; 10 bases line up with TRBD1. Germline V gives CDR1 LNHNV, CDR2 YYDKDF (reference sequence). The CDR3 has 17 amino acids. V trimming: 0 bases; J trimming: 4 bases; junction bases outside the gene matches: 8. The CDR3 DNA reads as TGTGCCACCAGCAGAGATTGGGTGACAGGGGGCGGCACTGAAGCTTTCTTT. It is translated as CATSRDWVTGGGTEAFF.